Sequencing of this T cell receptor (beta chain) was carried out in a study of blood T cell repertoires in COVID-19. The overall study: COVID-19 samples collected from the United States, Italy and Spain covered acute and convalescent phases.

Clones were read by immunoSEQ multiplex PCR, and TCRdb kept only the in-frame ones, dropping some. The table has about 110,000 clones, 84% seen once. J gave up 3 bases and V 0 bases, and 10 bases lay outside the gene matches. The germline V gene encodes CDR1 SGHAT and CDR2 FQDESV (reference sequence). The CDR3 runs 17 residues. Sequenced: peripheral blood. This clonotype was sampled from a woman aged 45-65 years with acute or convalescent COVID-19. J is TRBJ1-1 and V is TRBV11-1; 7 nucleotides align to TRBD1. The CDR3 DNA sequence: TGTGCCAGCAGCTTAGCGCCAAGACAGGGTAGGGACACTGAAGCTTTCTTT. This gives the protein CASSLAPRQGRDTEAFF.